The following is a TCR beta chain sequence with its context. Which antigen it targets is not known. No base quality values were provided; no much bigger clone lies one nucleotide off. The sample is drawn from a study of T cell repertoires in MIS-A myocarditis (dated by TCRdb to the early 2020s). Looking up the germline V gene yields CDR1 SGHAT and CDR2 FQNNGV. Spanning cysteine to phenylalanine, the CDR3 consists of 16 amino acids. Here the CDR3 DNA is all that survives: 48 bases in frame from base 1. Ends trimmed: V by 1 base, J by 5 bases; bases unmatched to a gene: 5. The QIAamp DNA FFPE kit was used to extract genomic DNA from formalin-fixed paraffin-embedded autopsy tissue. The immunoSEQ bias-controlled multiplex PCR was used to amplify TCRbeta CDR3 regions, which were then sequenced at high throughput. Per the authors' processing: CDR3 sequences were collapsed and filtered with the immunoSEQ vendor pipeline, and the abundance and frequency of each unique TCRbeta CDR3 were thereby quantified. Using a 90% global sequence identity threshold, CD-HIT clustered dominant CDR3 amino acid sequences together with SARS-CoV-2-specific ImmuneCODE TCRbeta sequences. Clones with frequencies of 0.1 to 1 were classed as hyperexpanded, and 0.01 to 0.1 as large. The CDR3 amino acid sequences and the V and J gene assignments of the dominant clones were confirmed with MiXCR. The R stringdist package was used to calculate Levenshtein distances between the patient clonotypes and the ImmuneCODE hits. Entries here come from immuneACCESS through TCRdb and include only in-frame sequences with V and J called. Some clones fail to appear in such tables; in the studies checked, an unresolved V gene covers under half of the shortfall, and the cause of the remainder is unknown. The V and J calls and clone size were taken over from that table, and D and trimming were inferred from the DNA. A total of over 12,000 clones appear in this sample, roughly 74% of them only once. The ten largest account for approximately 62% of the sample.

This clonotype originated in a man younger than 35 with fulminant myocarditis from multisystem inflammatory syndrome in adults (MIS-A) after COVID-19. The V gene is TRBV11-2 and the J gene is TRBJ2-1; 10 bases in the middle match TRBD1. Sequencing used left ventricle heart tissue obtained at autopsy. This sample's cell subset or site label indicates: cardiac tissue sample (left or right ventricle, interventricular septum, or pericardium). The DNA is as follows: TGTGCCAGCAGCTTAGGAGGGACAGGGGCGAACAATGAGCAGTTCTTC. It is translated as CASSLGGTGANNEQFF.